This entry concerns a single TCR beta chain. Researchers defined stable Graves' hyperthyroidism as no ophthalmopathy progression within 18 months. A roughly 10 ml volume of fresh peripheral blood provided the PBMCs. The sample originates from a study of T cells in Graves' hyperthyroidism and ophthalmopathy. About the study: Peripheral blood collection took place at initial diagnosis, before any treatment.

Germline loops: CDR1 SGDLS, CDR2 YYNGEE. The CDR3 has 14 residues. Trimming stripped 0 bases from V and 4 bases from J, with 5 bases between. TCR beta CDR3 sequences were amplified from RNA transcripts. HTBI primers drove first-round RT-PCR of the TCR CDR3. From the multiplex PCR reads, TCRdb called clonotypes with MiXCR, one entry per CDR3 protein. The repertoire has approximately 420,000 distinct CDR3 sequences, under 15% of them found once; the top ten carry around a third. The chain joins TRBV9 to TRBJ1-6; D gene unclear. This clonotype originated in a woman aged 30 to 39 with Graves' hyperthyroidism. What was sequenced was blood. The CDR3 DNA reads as TGTGCCAGCAGCGTAGATACTTATAATTCACCCCTCCACTTT. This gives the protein CASSVDTYNSPLHF.